This T cell receptor beta chain was observed in a study of lymphopenia after photon versus proton radiotherapy. Data came from immunoSEQ multiplex PCR; TCRdb stores just in-frame clones and leaves some out. The sample lists roughly 41,000 clones, about 85% occurring once. CDR3 length equals 16 residues. Trimming removed 1 base from V and 7 bases from J; junction bases left unmatched: 6. Germline V CDR1 and CDR2: SGHTA, FQGNSA. The rearrangement uses TRBV7-2 and TRBJ2-1; the match to TRBD2 covers 11 bases. The source was peripheral blood, collected from a patient treated with photon-based radiotherapy. This TCR came from a man aged 45-60 years with gastric cancer. The CDR3 region has the DNA TGTGCCAGCAGCTTAGGGCTAGCGGGAGGCTGGAATGAGCAGTTCTTC. It specifies CASSLGLAGGWNEQFF.